This T cell receptor beta chain appears in the sequencing data of a study of blood T cell repertoires in COVID-19. Across the study: PBMCs, B-cell-depleted T cells, or T cells were the source of the cDNA or gDNA that made up the material.

Looked up from germline, CDR1 is SGHKS and CDR2 is YYEKEE (reference sequence). The V segment lost 4 bases and the J segment 3 bases; nucleotides outside the gene matches: 10. The length of the CDR3 is 16 residues. Using immunoSEQ multiplex PCR, the repertoire was profiled, and TCRdb retains in-frame clones only, with some absent. The data contain tens of thousands of clones, 91% of them singletons. The TCR originated in a human donor in a cohort sampled during active COVID-19. The chain has TRBV5-5 and TRBJ2-3; 8 nucleotides align to TRBD2. Source material: peripheral blood. CDR3 nucleotides: TGTGCCAGCAGCGGAAATAGCGGGACATTTACAGATACGCAGTATTTT. Its translation is CASSGNSGTFTDTQYF.